Presented here are 21 T cell receptor beta chains from one specimen sequenced in a study of blood T cells in healthy people across ages. A second PCR of 7 to 11 cycles used a sample-barcoded 5' primer and a J-beta primer mix. Each CDR3 protein gets one entry after TCRdb re-called the 5' RACE reads with MiXCR. In the table there are 1,500,000 or so distinct CDR3 sequences, 45% to 70% of which are singletons. The specimen was blood. The receptors were sampled from a man younger than 35 in good health.

V usage is TRBV12-3 or TRBV12-4 and J usage is TRBJ1-1, with D perhaps TRBD1 (5 bases). The CDR3 extends over 14 amino acids. V lost 0 bases to trimming and J lost 4 bases, with 9 bases between them. The CDR3 DNA follows: TGTGCCAGCAGTTTAGCCCAGGGTGTCACTGAAGCTTTCTTT. Translated, it gives CASSLAQGVTEAFF.

The chain joins TRBV28 to TRBJ1-5; 9 nucleotides match TRBD1. Trimming removed 6 bases from V and 4 bases from J; junction bases left unmatched: 10. Looked up from germline, CDR1 is MDHEN and CDR2 is SYDVKM. This CDR3 is built from 16 residues. CDR3 sequence reads: CASRLWGGQGNQPQHF. CDR3 nucleotides: TGTGCCAGCAGACTATGGGGGGGACAGGGAAATCAGCCCCAGCATTTT.

The chain joins TRBV3-1 to TRBJ1-2, with D unclear. Germline V gene data show CDR1 as LGHDT and CDR2 as YNNKEL (reference sequence). The V and J ends lost 4 bases and 2 bases respectively, with 20 bases between them. The CDR3 totals 17 residues. The CDR3 coding sequence is TGTGCCAGCAGCCTACACAGAGGGCAGAAGACGAACTATGGCTACACCTTC. Its protein product is CASSLHRGQKTNYGYTF.

The V gene is TRBV7-9, the J gene TRBJ2-5; tentatively, D is TRBD2 (5 bases). TRBJ2-4 matches the DNA end more closely, so the J call is doubtful. Germline V gene lookup returns CDR1 SEHNR and CDR2 FQNEAQ (reference sequence). The CDR3 covers 15 residues. In DNA, the CDR3 is TGTGCCAGCAGCTTAGCCGTGGGAGACAAAAACATTCAGTACTTC. Encoded protein: CASSLAVGDKNIQYF.

The V gene is TRBV4-1, the J gene TRBJ1-4; unclear D gene. The V end lost 3 bases, the J end lost 8 bases, and 13 bases lay between the germline ends. There are 14 residues in the CDR3. CDR1 MGHRA and CDR2 YSYEKL come from the germline V gene. DNA for the CDR3: TGCGCCAGCAGCCAGAGGCAGATGGGGGAAAAACTGTTTTTT. It encodes CASSQRQMGEKLFF.

This clonotype was recorded a few times. This rearrangement joins TRBV25-1 to TRBJ2-7; 7 nucleotides align to TRBD1. With V trimmed by 6 bases and J by 2 bases, 7 bases remained unmatched. Germline CDR1 MGHDK, CDR2 SYGVNS. The CDR3 length is 14 residues. In DNA form, the CDR3 reads TGTGCCAGCAGAACTTCCGGGACAGCCTACGAGCAGTACTTC. It is translated as CASRTSGTAYEQYF.

V and J are TRBV11-2 and TRBJ2-1; 13 bases are shared with TRBD2. This CDR3 has 14 amino acids. Per germline, CDR1 SGHAT and CDR2 FQNNGV. The junction had 4 bases not matched to a gene; V was cut back by 6 bases and J by 8 bases. CDR3 sequence: CASRPGLAGDEQFF. The DNA for the CDR3 is TGTGCCAGCAGACCAGGACTAGCGGGGGATGAGCAGTTCTTC.

The V and J genes are TRBV14 and TRBJ1-6; TRBD1 might be the D (5 bases). V was trimmed by 4 bases and J by 7 bases, leaving 11 bases between them. There are 14 residues in the CDR3. Germline lookup yields CDR1 SGHDN and CDR2 FVKESK. The CDR3 DNA reads TGTGCCAGCAGCCTCGGACACGCAAATTCACCCCTCCACTTT. This encodes CASSLGHANSPLHF.

This clonotype was observed a single time. The V call is TRBV27, the J call TRBJ2-5; 10 bases are shared with TRBD2. The end of the DNA aligns better with TRBJ2-7, so the J call may be wrong. The CDR3 spans 12 residues. Per the germline V gene, CDR1 is MNHEY and CDR2 is SMNVEV (reference sequence). CDR3 nucleotide sequence: TGTGCCAGCAGCGGGACTAGCGTCGAGCAGTACTTC. Translated: CASSGTSVEQYF.

This sequence joins TRBV29-1 and TRBJ2-5, with D perhaps TRBD1 (6 bases). The DNA end lines up better with TRBJ2-7; the J call may be wrong. The CDR3 sequence is 14 residues long. Germline lookup yields CDR1 SQVTM and CDR2 ANQGSEA. CDR3 coding DNA: TGCAGCGTTGCTGGTTCAGGGGATACCCACGAGCAGTACTTC. It translates to CSVAGSGDTHEQYF.

This clonotype came up once. The chain links TRBV3-1 to TRBJ1-1; the match to TRBD1 covers 8 bases. With V trimmed by 3 bases and J by 5 bases, 8 bases remained unmatched. Germline V gene data show CDR1 as LGHDT and CDR2 as YNNKEL (reference sequence). CDR3 length equals 15 residues. The CDR3: CASSHPRTGLTEAFF. In DNA form, the CDR3 reads TGTGCCAGCAGCCACCCTAGGACAGGGCTAACTGAAGCTTTCTTT.

This clonotype was observed a handful of times. V usage is TRBV27 and J usage is TRBJ1-2; 8 bases align to TRBD1. V was pared by 6 bases and J by 4 bases, with 7 bases of the junction left unmatched. CDR1 is MNHEY, CDR2 SMNVEV, per germline (reference sequence). This CDR3 is 14 amino acids long. The CDR3 DNA follows: TGTGCCAGCAGAAAGACAGGGGTGGCCTATGGCTACACCTTC. Translation gives CASRKTGVAYGYTF.

Here the CDR3 reads CASSVRGQNYNEQFF. CDR3 nucleotides: TGTGCCAGCAGCGTACGGGGACAGAATTACAATGAGCAGTTCTTC. J is TRBJ2-1 and V is TRBV9, with TRBD1 matching 7 bases. Germline trimming cut 1 base from V and 4 bases from J; bases unmatched to any gene: 5. CDR1 SGDLS and CDR2 YYNGEE come from the germline V gene. The CDR3 loop spans 15 amino acids. The full variable domain, in which reference TRBV9 and TRBJ2-1 provide the parts outside the CDR3, is DSGVTQTPKHLITATGQRVTLRCSPRSGDLSVYWYQQSLDQGLQFLIQYYNGEERAKGNILERFSAQQFPDLHSELNLSSLELGDSALYFCASSVRGQNYNEQFFGPGTRLTVL.

The chain has TRBV11-2 and TRBJ1-1; D ambiguous. The V gene lost 3 bases and the J gene lost 4 bases, with 12 bases spanning the gap. Germline-derived CDR1 and CDR2 are SGHAT and FQNNGV. The length of the CDR3 is 14 residues. The CDR3 reads CASSFVEGSTEAFF. The CDR3 region has the DNA TGTGCCAGCAGCTTCGTGGAAGGGAGCACTGAAGCTTTCTTT.

V is TRBV20-1 and J is TRBJ2-1; D is ambiguous. V dropped 5 bases and J dropped 4 bases, with 12 bases sitting between them. This CDR3 is built from 13 residues. The V gene's germline CDR1 is DFQATT and CDR2 SNEGSKA (reference sequence). The CDR3, as DNA: TGCAGTGCTGCTCCGGGCCCTTACAATGAGCAGTTCTTC. Amino acid sequence: CSAAPGPYNEQFF.

The V and J genes are TRBV29-1 and TRBJ2-2, with a tentative D call TRBD1 (6 bases). Germline loops: CDR1 SQVTM, CDR2 ANQGSEA. With 4 bases removed from V and 1 base from J, the gap between germline ends came to 7 bases. The CDR3 sequence is 13 residues long. Written as DNA, the CDR3 is TGCAGCGTTGGGGGGCGGAACACCGGGGAGCTGTTTTTT. It codes for CSVGGRNTGELFF.

This sequence joins TRBV20-1 and TRBJ1-1, with D possibly matching TRBD1 (5 bases). Germline V gives CDR1 DFQATT, CDR2 SNEGSKA (reference sequence). V lost 4 bases and J 6 bases, leaving 15 bases between the germline ends. CDR3 length: 13 residues. The CDR3 sequence: CSAIGTVHAEAFF. As DNA, the CDR3 is TGCAGTGCTATCGGGACGGTCCACGCTGAAGCTTTCTTT.

This clonotype was found a few times. The chain carries TRBV7-9 and TRBJ2-1; no reliable D call. Germline V CDR1 and CDR2: SEHNR, FQNEAQ (reference sequence). V lost 3 bases and J 10 bases, leaving 13 bases between the germline ends. The CDR3 runs to 13 residues. DNA for the CDR3: TGTGCCAGCAGCTTCTTTAGGGCCGGGGAGCAGTTCTTC. This sequence encodes CASSFFRAGEQFF.

The genes are TRBV12-5 and TRBJ2-1, with unresolved D. Germline CDR1 and CDR2: LGHNT and FRNRAP. The germline V and J ends were trimmed by 1 base and 5 bases, with 6 bases remaining between them. The CDR3 covers 13 residues. The CDR3 DNA reads TGTGCTAGTGGTTTGGGCCGGGACAATGAGCAGTTCTTC. Translated: CASGLGRDNEQFF. The full variable domain, in which reference TRBV12-5 and TRBJ2-1 provide the parts outside the CDR3, is DARVTQTPRHKVTEMGQEVTMRCQPILGHNTVFWYRQTMMQGLELLAYFRNRAPLDDSGMPKDRFSAEMPDATLATLKIQPSEPRDSAVYFCASGLGRDNEQFFGPGTRLTVL.

This rearrangement joins TRBV15 to TRBJ2-5; D perhaps matches TRBD1 (5 bases). The CDR3 sequence is 12 residues long. Germline CDR1 and CDR2: LNHNV and YYDKDF (reference sequence). V was clipped by 5 bases and J by 5 bases, with 9 bases between them. CDR3: CATSVRAETQYF. Written as DNA, the CDR3 is TGTGCCACCAGCGTCAGGGCCGAGACCCAGTACTTC.

This clonotype was counted only a few times. This sequence joins TRBV3-1 and TRBJ2-7, with D perhaps matching TRBD1 (5 bases). CDR1 and CDR2 (germline): LGHDT, YNNKEL (reference sequence). The CDR3 has 12 amino acids. Trimming shortened V by 2 bases and J by 6 bases, and 8 bases separated the two germline ends. This chain's CDR3 is CASSQRGSEQYF. The DNA of the CDR3 is TGTGCCAGCAGCCAAAGGGGTAGCGAGCAGTACTTC.